This entry lists 26 T cell receptor beta chains sequenced from one sample in a study of shared clonotypes between healthy human individuals. Only in-frame clones appear in the TCRdb table, and some are missing; sequencing was by immunoSEQ multiplex PCR. The sample lists under 1,100,000 clones; approximately 76% were seen once. Sequenced sample: memory CD4+ T cells sorted from blood. Subset meaning: CD45RA-negative fraction. These receptors originate from a man younger than 30 in good health.

This clone was seen just once. CDR3 DNA sequence: TGTGCCAGCAGTTATTCGGGGGCCGTCAACACCGGGGAGCTGTTTTTT. Translating it yields CASSYSGAVNTGELFF. This rearrangement joins TRBV6-5 to TRBJ2-2; D is possibly TRBD1 or TRBD2 (6 bases each). This CDR3 has 16 residues. Trimming cost V 3 bases and J 2 bases, with 13 bases left between them. The germline CDR1 and CDR2 sequences are MNHEY and SVGAGI.

For this clone: Other nucleotide sequences from this sample produce the same CDR3. V and J are TRBV5-6 and TRBJ2-7; D not certain. From germline, CDR1 is SGHDT and CDR2 YYEEEE. Trimming left V 0 bases short and J 6 bases short, with 7 bases between. This CDR3 comprises 12 residues. The CDR3 nucleotides read TGTGCCAGCAGCTTGGATCTAGGCGAGCAGTACTTC. Its protein product is CASSLDLGEQYF.

J is TRBJ2-2 and V is TRBV19; D gene ambiguous. There are 11 residues in the CDR3. V lost 7 bases and J lost 7, with 7 bases in between. CDR1 and CDR2 from the germline V gene are LNHDA and SQIVND (reference sequence). CDR3 sequence reads: CASTRYGELFF. The CDR3 region has the DNA TGTGCCAGTACTCGCTACGGGGAGCTGTTTTTT.

V gene TRBV2 combines with J gene TRBJ2-1; TRBD2 matches at 8 bases. Germline assignment: CDR1 SNHLY and CDR2 FYNNEI. The CDR3 has 15 residues. V was clipped by 7 bases and J by 4 bases; unmatched bases: 9. The CDR3 is CASTEGLGLYNEQFF. For the CDR3, the DNA is TGTGCCAGCACCGAGGGACTAGGTCTGTACAATGAGCAGTTCTTC.

Comments on this clone: One base separates it from a far larger clone, so it is likely a read error. The CDR3, as DNA: TGCGCCAGCGGCCAAGACGCTAGCGGGAGTTATAAGACCGGGGAGCTGTTTTTT. Translation gives CASGQDASGSYKTGELFF. The V gene is TRBV4-1, the J gene TRBJ2-2; TRBD2 matches 10 bases. Germline V gives CDR1 MGHRA, CDR2 YSYEKL. This CDR3 is built from 18 residues.

The rearrangement uses TRBV5-1 and TRBJ2-5, with 15 bases aligning to TRBD2. Germline lookup yields CDR1 SGHRS and CDR2 YFSETQ. The CDR3 consists of 17 residues. Trimming removed 0 bases from V and 4 bases from J; junction bases left unmatched: 4. The CDR3 protein is CASSLAGTSGGRETQYF. The CDR3 DNA is TGCGCCAGCAGCTTGGCCGGGACTAGCGGGGGGAGAGAGACCCAGTACTTC.

This clone has only one observation. The rearrangement joins TRBV19 to TRBJ2-7; D call uncertain. From germline, CDR1 is LNHDA and CDR2 SQIVND (reference sequence). V shed 5 bases and J shed 2 bases, with 10 bases lying between them. There are 13 residues in the CDR3. CDR3 residues: CASSLTKTYEQYF. CDR3 nucleotides: TGTGCCAGTAGTCTAACTAAAACCTACGAGCAGTACTTC. Filled out from reference TRBV19 and TRBJ2-7, the complete variable domain reads DGGITQSPKYLFRKEGQNVTLSCEQNLNHDAMYWYRQDPGQGLRLIYYSQIVNDFQKGDIAEGYSVSREKKESFPLTVTSAQKNPTAFYLCASSLTKTYEQYFGPGTRLTVT.

The gene calls are TRBV5-4 and TRBJ2-1, with 12 positions matching TRBD2. CDR3 length: 16 amino acids. Germline assignment: CDR1 SGHNT and CDR2 YYREEE (reference sequence). Germline trimming cut 3 bases from V and 4 bases from J; bases unmatched to any gene: 5. CDR3 DNA sequence: TGTGCCAGCAGCTCCGAGACTAGCGGGAGTTACAATGAGCAGTTCTTC. It translates to CASSSETSGSYNEQFF.

The V call is TRBV6-1, the J call TRBJ2-2; D uncertain. The germline CDR1 and CDR2 sequences are MNHNS and SASEGT. The V and J ends lost 2 bases and 1 base respectively, with 8 bases between them. The CDR3 extends over 15 amino acids. The CDR3 reads CASSEWGRNTGELFF. CDR3 sequence (DNA): TGTGCCAGCAGTGAATGGGGTCGGAACACCGGGGAGCTGTTTTTT.

This rearrangement joins TRBV5-4 to TRBJ2-1; the D gene is possibly TRBD1 (6 bases). Between the trimmed V and J ends, which lost 4 bases and 5 bases, there was a span of 22 bases. The CDR3 runs 17 residues. Germline V gene data show CDR1 as SGHNT and CDR2 as YYREEE (reference sequence). CDR3 DNA sequence: TGTGCCAGCAGCCGGCTTGCCCCCGGGACAAGGGACAATGAGCAGTTCTTC. Amino acids: CASSRLAPGTRDNEQFF. Full variable domain (rest looked up from reference TRBV5-4 and TRBJ2-1): ETGVTQSPTHLIKTRGQQVTLRCSSQSGHNTVSWYQQALGQGPQFIFQYYREEENGRGNFPPRFSGLQFPNYSSELNVNALELDDSALYLCASSRLAPGTRDNEQFFGPGTRLTVL.

This clone was picked up many times. The chain couples TRBV11-2 to TRBJ2-2; 9 bases align to TRBD2. The CDR3 sequence is 14 residues long. J was trimmed by 7 bases and V by 5 bases; bases with no gene match: 5. CDR1 and CDR2 (germline): SGHAT, FQNNGV. The CDR3, as DNA: TGTGCCAGCAGCCCGGGACTAGCCATCGGGGAGCTGTTTTTT. Its protein is CASSPGLAIGELFF.

This chain joins TRBV5-4 and TRBJ2-1, with 14 bases lining up with TRBD2. Germline assignment: CDR1 SGHNT and CDR2 YYREEE (reference sequence). V trimming: 4 bases; J trimming: 7 bases; junction bases outside the gene matches: 7. The CDR3 is 16 amino acids. CDR3 amino acids: CASSGGLAGGSNEQFF. The DNA of the CDR3 is TGTGCCAGCAGCGGCGGACTAGCGGGAGGTAGTAATGAGCAGTTCTTC.

The gene calls are TRBV28 and TRBJ2-6; unclear D gene. Germline V gene data show CDR1 as MDHEN and CDR2 as SYDVKM. Trimming stripped 3 bases from V and 1 base from J, with 7 bases between. The CDR3 is made up of 15 amino acids. The CDR3 is CASSFPQSGANVLTF. The CDR3 DNA reads TGTGCCAGCAGTTTCCCCCAATCTGGGGCCAACGTCCTGACTTTC. Variable domain in full (rest from reference TRBV28 and TRBJ2-6): DVKVTQSSRYLVKRTGEKVFLECVQDMDHENMFWYRQDPGLGLRLIYFSYDVKMKEKGDIPEGYSVSREKKERFSLILESASTNQTSMYLCASSFPQSGANVLTFGAGSRLTVL.

The rearrangement joins TRBV30 to TRBJ2-7; TRBD1 matches 8 bases. The CDR3 has 15 amino acids. Trimming at V came to 0 bases and at J to 6 bases, leaving 10 bases not matched to a gene. The germline V gene has CDR1 GTSNPN and CDR2 SVGIG (reference sequence). In DNA, the CDR3 is TGTGCCTGGAGTGTTGGCGGTAGTACAGGGGGCGAGCAGTACTTC. Translating gives CAWSVGGSTGGEQYF.

The chain is built from TRBV6-5 and TRBJ2-5, with D possibly TRBD1 on 5 matching bases. V gave up 6 bases and J gave up 5 bases, with 16 bases separating them. CDR3 length: 14 amino acids. The V gene's germline CDR1 is MNHEY and CDR2 SVGAGI. The CDR3 loop is CASRDSYNVETQYF. The CDR3 DNA follows: TGTGCCAGCAGAGACAGCTACAACGTTGAGACCCAGTACTTC.

V usage is TRBV6-1 and J usage is TRBJ1-3; no clear D. In germline, CDR1 is MNHNS, CDR2 SASEGT. The CDR3 is made up of 15 amino acids. Trimming pared 6 bases from V and 2 bases from J, leaving 14 bases between. The CDR3 region has the DNA TGTGCCAGCAGCGACAACCGGGGAGCTGGAAACACCATATATTTT. It specifies CASSDNRGAGNTIYF.

This sequence joins TRBV27 and TRBJ2-5; 9 bases match TRBD1. The germline CDR1 and CDR2 sequences are MNHEY and SMNVEV (reference sequence). There are 15 residues in the CDR3. V lost 7 bases and J lost 5; bases outside the gene matches: 11. Written as DNA, the CDR3 is TGTGCCAGCACGCGTCAGGGACAGGGTTTTGAGACCCAGTACTTC. It specifies CASTRQGQGFETQYF.

V is TRBV6-5 and J is TRBJ2-1; 7 bases are a match to TRBD2. V shed 8 bases and J 2 bases; nucleotides not matched to a gene: 6. This CDR3 has 14 amino acids. Looked up from germline, CDR1 is MNHEY and CDR2 is SVGAGI. For the CDR3, the DNA is TGTGCCAGCCGGTGGGGGGGTCCCTACAATGAGCAGTTCTTC. Amino acid sequence: CASRWGGPYNEQFF.

This clone came up many times. This chain joins TRBV7-9 and TRBJ1-4, with a tentative D call TRBD1 (6 bases). CDR3 length: 14 residues. V was clipped by 3 bases and J by 8 bases, with 13 bases between them. CDR1 and CDR2 from the germline V gene are SEHNR and FQNEAQ (reference sequence). CDR3 loop: CASSFAQQGEKLFF. Here the CDR3 DNA reads TGTGCCAGCAGCTTCGCCCAGCAGGGGGAAAAACTGTTTTTT. The whole variable domain, remainder taken from reference TRBV7-9 and TRBJ1-4, is DTGVSQNPRHKITKRGQNVTFRCDPISEHNRLYWYRQTLGQGPEFLTYFQNEAQLEKSRLLSDRFSAERPKGSFSTLEIQRTEQGDSAMYLCASSFAQQGEKLFFGSGTQLSVL.

The chain employs TRBV18 and TRBJ2-2; TRBD2 agrees at 13 bases. The ends lost 5 bases at V and 6 bases at J; junction bases unmatched: 6. Germline values: CDR1 KGHSH, CDR2 LQKENI. There are 16 residues in the CDR3. CDR3 protein: CASSSTSGGSSGELFF. The DNA of the CDR3 is TGTGCCAGCTCATCGACTAGCGGGGGGTCGTCCGGGGAGCTGTTTTTT.

This chain connects TRBV6-5 to TRBJ1-1, with D unclear. The V gene lost 6 bases and the J gene lost 10 bases, with 15 bases spanning the gap. This CDR3 has 12 residues. Germline V lookup: CDR1 MNHEY, CDR2 SVGAGI. In DNA, the CDR3 is TGTGCCAGCAGAAAAGACCACGTAGGAGCTTTCTTT. It specifies CASRKDHVGAFF.

The V and J genes are TRBV7-6 and TRBJ2-3; D is unclear. Between the trimmed V and J ends, which lost 3 bases and 4 bases, there was a span of 8 bases. The CDR3 runs 13 residues. CDR1 and CDR2 (germline): SGHVS, FNYEAQ. The CDR3 sequence: CASSFSTADTQYF. The CDR3 DNA reads as TGTGCCAGCAGCTTCTCGACCGCAGATACGCAGTATTTT.

This clone was seen a few times. The same CDR3 also results from other DNA sequences found in this sample. The J gene is TRBJ1-4, the V gene TRBV5-1; D unclear. Trimming left V 4 bases short and J 0 bases short, with 13 bases between. The CDR3 spans 16 residues. Looked up from germline, CDR1 is SGHRS and CDR2 is YFSETQ. The CDR3 protein is CASSPLGGTTNEKLFF. Here the CDR3 DNA reads TGCGCCAGCAGCCCCTTGGGAGGGACAACTAATGAAAAACTGTTTTTT. Full variable domain (remainder filled in from reference TRBV5-1 and TRBJ1-4): KAGVTQTPRYLIKTRGQQVTLSCSPISGHRSVSWYQQTPGQGLQFLFEYFSETQRNKGNFPGRFSGRQFSNSRSEMNVSTLELGDSALYLCASSPLGGTTNEKLFFGSGTQLSVL.

The chain employs TRBV5-5 and TRBJ1-5; D is unclear. With 1 base removed from V and 7 bases from J, the gap between germline ends came to 6 bases. The CDR3 loop spans 12 amino acids. CDR1 and CDR2 (germline): SGHKS, YYEKEE (reference sequence). The CDR3 spells CASSLLGQPQHF. The CDR3 nucleotides read TGTGCCAGCAGCTTGTTGGGACAGCCCCAGCATTTT.

This rearrangement joins TRBV2 to TRBJ1-1; 8 nucleotides line up with TRBD1. Germline V gene data show CDR1 as SNHLY and CDR2 as FYNNEI. The ends lost 4 bases at V and 4 bases at J; junction bases unmatched: 8. The CDR3 totals 15 residues. CDR3 sequence reads: CASSASQGAGTEAFF. The CDR3 nucleotides read TGTGCCAGCAGTGCAAGCCAGGGGGCTGGCACTGAAGCTTTCTTT.

The CDR3 reads CASGEPGRILNQPQHF. The CDR3 coding sequence is TGTGCCAGCGGGGAGCCGGGACGGATCTTAAATCAGCCCCAGCATTTT. The chain links TRBV2 to TRBJ1-5, with a tentative D call TRBD1 (5 bases). CDR1 and CDR2 (germline): SNHLY, FYNNEI. Trimming stripped 8 bases from V and 4 bases from J, with 21 bases between. The CDR3 has 16 residues.